This entry features one TCR beta chain sequence. Data came from immunoSEQ multiplex PCR; TCRdb stores just in-frame clones and leaves some out. Of under 100,000 clones detected, 80% to 95% appear once; the ten largest clones hold around 16%. The data belong to a study of graft-versus-host responses after intestinal transplantation. Study-level information: Recipients across the board were started on anti-thymocyte globulin induction, then kept on tacrolimus and steroids for about three years.

The source is a human patient who received an intestinal transplant, so some T cells may come from the graft donor. The sequencing used PBMCs, collected 450 to 460 days after intestinal transplant.

For the CDR3, the DNA is TGTGCCAGCAGTCAACTAGCTGGGGAGCAGTTCTTC. Translation: CASSQLAGEQFF. This chain links TRBV13 with TRBJ2-1, with D maybe TRBD2 (6 bases). V lost 6 bases to trimming and J lost 10 bases, with 13 bases between them. CDR1 PRHDT and CDR2 FYEKMQ come from the germline V gene (reference sequence). This CDR3 has 12 residues.